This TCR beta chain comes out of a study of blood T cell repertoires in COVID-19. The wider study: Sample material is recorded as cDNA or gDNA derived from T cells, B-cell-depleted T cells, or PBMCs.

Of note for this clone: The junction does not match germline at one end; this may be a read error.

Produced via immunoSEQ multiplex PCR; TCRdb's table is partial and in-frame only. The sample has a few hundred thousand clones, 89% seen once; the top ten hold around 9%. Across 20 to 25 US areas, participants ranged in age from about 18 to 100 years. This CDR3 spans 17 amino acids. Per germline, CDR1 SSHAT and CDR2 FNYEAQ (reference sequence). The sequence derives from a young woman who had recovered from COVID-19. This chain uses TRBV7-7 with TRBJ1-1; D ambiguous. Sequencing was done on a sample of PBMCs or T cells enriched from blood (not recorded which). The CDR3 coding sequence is TGTGCTAGCAGCTTAGGTTCGAGTGGCTCGAGAGGCACTGAAGCTTTCTTT. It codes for CASSLGSSGSRGTEAFF.